The rows below give T cell receptor beta chains drawn from one sample of a study of cytomegalovirus exposure and HLA in healthy donors. The protocol was immunoSEQ multiplex PCR, while the TCRdb copy is restricted to in-frame clones and leaves out a portion. The table has about 160,000 clones, around 82% seen once. The sample taken for sequencing was PBMCs. The receptors derive from a boy under 10 years old in good health and CMV-seronegative. CDR3s leave out the opening cysteine and the closing phenylalanine or tryptophan. Expanded clones are given a class, and other clones once, few, many or no size at all.

size: .
J: TRBJ1-2
V: TRBV15
length: 15
CDR3: ATSRKMIRTGDYGYT

size: .
J: TRBJ2-4
V: TRBV5-1
length: 13
CDR3: ASSLGDIAKNIQY

size: once
J: TRBJ2-5
V: TRBV29-1
length: 12
CDR3: SLVATGGLETQY

size: .
J: TRBJ2-7
V: TRBV6-1
length: 11
CDR3: ASNPREGHEQY

size: .
J: TRBJ2-7
V: TRBV6-6
length: 8
CDR3: ASRGAEQY

size: .
J: TRBJ2-1
V: TRBV29-1
length: 14
CDR3: SVWGGGLAVNNEQF

size: .
J: TRBJ2-1
V: TRBV25-1
length: 13
CDR3: ASSDYAGTPNEQF

size: few
J: TRBJ1-1
V: TRBV4-1
length: 10
CDR3: ASSQDGVVAF

size: once
J: TRBJ2-3
V: TRBV10-2
length: 13
CDR3: ASISRASGTDTQY

size: once
J: TRBJ2-2
V: TRBV6-5
length: 11
CDR3: ASSYNSAGELF

size: .
J: TRBJ2-3
V: TRBV5-1
length: 12
CDR3: ASTRGLAKDTQY

size: .
J: TRBJ2-3
V: TRBV5-1
length: 12
CDR3: ASSIGTSSDTQY

size: .
J: TRBJ1-4
V: TRBV28
length: 16
CDR3: ASSSSGTGGVPREKLF

size: .
J: TRBJ1-2
V: TRBV6-5
length: 10
CDR3: ASSRQGRGYT

size: .
J: TRBJ2-7
V: TRBV6-1
length: 12
CDR3: ASSLRDSSYEQY

size: .
J: TRBJ1-1
V: TRBV5-1
length: 14
CDR3: ASSLGTGGLYTEAF

size: .
J: .
V: TRBV30
length: 14
CDR3: AWSVWEREGLDEQY

size: once
J: TRBJ1-3
V: TRBV13
length: 14
CDR3: ASSESTGTSGNTIY

size: .
J: TRBJ1-5
V: TRBV19
length: 14
CDR3: ASSINPGGGNQPQH

size: .
J: TRBJ2-1
V: TRBV5-1
length: 14
CDR3: ASSLGLAGVRSEQF

size: .
J: TRBJ2-5
V: TRBV6-6
length: 13
CDR3: ASSYSSPVVETQY

size: .
J: TRBJ2-3
V: TRBV19
length: 11
CDR3: ATSQGATDTQY

size: .
J: TRBJ1-2
V: TRBV6-1
length: 13
CDR3: ASRRRQGGIYGYT

size: .
J: TRBJ1-2
V: TRBV23-1
length: 6
CDR3: ASSRYT

size: once
J: TRBJ2-1
V: TRBV25-1
length: 12
CDR3: ASRAAGTYNEQF

size: .
J: TRBJ2-3
V: TRBV4-1
length: 15
CDR3: ASSRWTELVLVDTQY

size: .
J: TRBJ1-1
V: TRBV19
length: 12
CDR3: ASSVAGGQAEAF

size: .
J: TRBJ1-1
V: TRBV5-1
length: 13
CDR3: ASSLTGDGYTEAF

size: .
J: TRBJ2-5
V: TRBV28
length: 10
CDR3: ASSSDRGTQY

size: .
J: TRBJ1-5
V: TRBV10-3
length: 12
CDR3: AISAGSSNQPQH

size: .
J: TRBJ2-5
V: TRBV4-1
length: 11
CDR3: ASSQGAPETQY

size: .
J: TRBJ2-3
V: TRBV9
length: 12
CDR3: ASSVSGSTDTQY

size: .
J: TRBJ2-1
V: TRBV7-7
length: 15
CDR3: ASSPILSGRTHNEQF

size: .
J: TRBJ2-7
V: TRBV27
length: 13
CDR3: ASSILIAGTYEQY

size: few
J: TRBJ1-4
V: TRBV4-2
length: 14
CDR3: ASSQDVAGAWEKLF

size: .
J: TRBJ2-7
V: TRBV5-1
length: 14
CDR3: ASSLRTGDTDYEQY

size: .
J: TRBJ2-7
V: TRBV7-9
length: 12
CDR3: ASSLDVFLYEQY

size: once
J: TRBJ1-2
V: TRBV29-1
length: 12
CDR3: SVDSSRGRRGYT

size: .
J: TRBJ1-1
V: TRBV6-5
length: 12
CDR3: ASGEGRRNTEAF

size: few
J: TRBJ1-6
V: TRBV25-1
length: 11
CDR3: ATSGTGESPLH